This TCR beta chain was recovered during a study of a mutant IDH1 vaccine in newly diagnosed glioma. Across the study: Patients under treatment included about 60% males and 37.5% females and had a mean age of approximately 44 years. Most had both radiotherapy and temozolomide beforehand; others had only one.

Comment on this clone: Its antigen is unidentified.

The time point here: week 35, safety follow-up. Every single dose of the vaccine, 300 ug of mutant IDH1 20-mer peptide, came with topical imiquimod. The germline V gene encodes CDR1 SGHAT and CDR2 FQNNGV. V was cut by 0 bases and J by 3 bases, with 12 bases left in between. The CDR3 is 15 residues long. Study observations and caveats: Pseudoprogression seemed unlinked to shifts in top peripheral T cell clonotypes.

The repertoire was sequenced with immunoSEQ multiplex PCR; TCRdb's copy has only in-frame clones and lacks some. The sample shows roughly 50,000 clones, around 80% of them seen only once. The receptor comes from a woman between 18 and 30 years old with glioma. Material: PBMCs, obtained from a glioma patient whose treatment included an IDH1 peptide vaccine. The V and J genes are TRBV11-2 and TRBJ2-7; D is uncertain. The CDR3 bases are TGTGCCAGCAGCTTAGACTTGGAAGGCCTCTACGAGCAGTACTTC. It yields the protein CASSLDLEGLYEQYF.